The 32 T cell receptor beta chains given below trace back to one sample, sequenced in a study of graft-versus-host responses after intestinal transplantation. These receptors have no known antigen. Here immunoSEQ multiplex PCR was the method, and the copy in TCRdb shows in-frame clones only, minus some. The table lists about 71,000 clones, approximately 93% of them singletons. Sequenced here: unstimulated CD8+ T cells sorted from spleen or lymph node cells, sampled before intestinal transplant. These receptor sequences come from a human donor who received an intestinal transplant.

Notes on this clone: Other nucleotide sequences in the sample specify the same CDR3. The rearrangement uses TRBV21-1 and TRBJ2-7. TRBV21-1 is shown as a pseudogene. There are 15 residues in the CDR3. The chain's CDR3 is CASSKGVETPYEQYF. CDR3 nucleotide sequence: TGTGCCAGCAGCAAAGGGGTTGAGACCCCCTACGAGCAGTACTTC.

CDR3 region: CASRETSGRNEQFF. CDR3 sequence (DNA): TGTGCCAGCAGAGAGACTAGCGGGCGCAATGAGCAGTTCTTC. This sequence joins TRBV5-6 and TRBJ2-1, with 10 bases identical to TRBD2. The junction had 5 bases not matched to a gene; V was cut back by 5 bases and J by 6 bases. The CDR3 contains 14 residues. Germline V gene sequence: CDR1 SGHDT, CDR2 YYEEEE.

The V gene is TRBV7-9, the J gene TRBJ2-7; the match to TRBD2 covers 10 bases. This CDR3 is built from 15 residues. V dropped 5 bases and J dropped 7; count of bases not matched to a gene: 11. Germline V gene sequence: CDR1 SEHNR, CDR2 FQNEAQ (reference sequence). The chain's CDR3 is CASSPRLAGVREQYF. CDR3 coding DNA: TGTGCCAGCAGCCCCAGGCTAGCGGGAGTTCGAGAGCAGTACTTC.

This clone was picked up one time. The CDR3 sequence: CASSQDPGIYGYTF. CDR3 bases: TGCGCCAGCAGCCAAGACCCAGGGATCTATGGCTACACCTTC. J is TRBJ1-2 and V is TRBV4-1; maybe TRBD1 (5 bases). CDR1 is MGHRA, CDR2 YSYEKL, per germline. This CDR3 has 14 residues. V lost 0 bases to trimming and J lost 4 bases, with 9 bases between them.

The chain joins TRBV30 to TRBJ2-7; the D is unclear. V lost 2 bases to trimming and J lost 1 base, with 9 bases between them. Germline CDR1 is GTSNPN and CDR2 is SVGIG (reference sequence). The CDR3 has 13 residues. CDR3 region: CAWSTGRSYEQYF. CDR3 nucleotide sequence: TGTGCCTGGAGTACCGGACGGTCCTACGAGCAGTACTTC.

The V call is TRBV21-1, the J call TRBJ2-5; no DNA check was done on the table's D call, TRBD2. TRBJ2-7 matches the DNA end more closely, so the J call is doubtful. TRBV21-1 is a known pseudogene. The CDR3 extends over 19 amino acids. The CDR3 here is CASSIKSGTSGRWGNEQYF. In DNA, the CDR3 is TGTGCCAGCAGCATTAAATCTGGGACTAGCGGGAGGTGGGGTAACGAGCAGTACTTC.

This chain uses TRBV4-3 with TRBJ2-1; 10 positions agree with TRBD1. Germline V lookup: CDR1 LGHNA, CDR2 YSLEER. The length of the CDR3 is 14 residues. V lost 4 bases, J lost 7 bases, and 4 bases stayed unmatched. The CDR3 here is CASSPRDRGNEQFF. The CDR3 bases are TGCGCCAGCAGCCCCCGGGACAGGGGTAATGAGCAGTTCTTC.

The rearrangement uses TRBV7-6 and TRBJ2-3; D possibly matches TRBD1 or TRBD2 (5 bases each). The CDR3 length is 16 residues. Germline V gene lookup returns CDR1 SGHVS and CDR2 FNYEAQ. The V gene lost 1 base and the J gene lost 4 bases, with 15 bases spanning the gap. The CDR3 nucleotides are TGTGCCAGCAGCTTAGGGGGGTCACCCACCGCAGATACGCAGTATTTT. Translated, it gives CASSLGGSPTADTQYF.

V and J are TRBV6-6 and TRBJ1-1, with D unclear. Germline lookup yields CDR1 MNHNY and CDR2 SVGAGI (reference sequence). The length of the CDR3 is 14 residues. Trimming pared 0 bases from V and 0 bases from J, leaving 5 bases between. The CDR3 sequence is CASSYSSMNTEAFF. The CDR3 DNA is TGTGCCAGCAGTTACTCCTCGATGAACACTGAAGCTTTCTTT.

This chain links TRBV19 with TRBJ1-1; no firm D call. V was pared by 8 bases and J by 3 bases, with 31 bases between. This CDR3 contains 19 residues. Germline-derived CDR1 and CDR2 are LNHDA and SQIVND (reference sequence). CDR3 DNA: TGTGCCAGTGCCCTCTCTGTGGGCCCCCGCGGTGATCGGTACACTGAAGCTTTCTTT. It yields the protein CASALSVGPRGDRYTEAFF.

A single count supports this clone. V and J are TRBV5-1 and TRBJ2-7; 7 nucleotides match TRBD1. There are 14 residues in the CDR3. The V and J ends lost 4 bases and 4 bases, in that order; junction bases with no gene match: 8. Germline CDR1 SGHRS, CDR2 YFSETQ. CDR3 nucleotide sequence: TGCGCCAGCAGCGTCGGGACAGCCATTTACGAGCAGTACTTC. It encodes CASSVGTAIYEQYF.

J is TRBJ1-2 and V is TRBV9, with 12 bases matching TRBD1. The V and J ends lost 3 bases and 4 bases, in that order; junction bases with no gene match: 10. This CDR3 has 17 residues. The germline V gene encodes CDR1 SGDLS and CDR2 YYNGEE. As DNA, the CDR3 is TGTGCCAGCAGCGGTCCCGGGACAGGGGGCCGCAGCTATGGCTACACCTTC. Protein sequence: CASSGPGTGGRSYGYTF. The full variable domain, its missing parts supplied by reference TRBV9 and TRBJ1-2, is DSGVTQTPKHLITATGQRVTLRCSPRSGDLSVYWYQQSLDQGLQFLIQYYNGEERAKGNILERFSAQQFPDLHSELNLSSLELGDSALYFCASSGPGTGGRSYGYTFGSGTRLTVV.

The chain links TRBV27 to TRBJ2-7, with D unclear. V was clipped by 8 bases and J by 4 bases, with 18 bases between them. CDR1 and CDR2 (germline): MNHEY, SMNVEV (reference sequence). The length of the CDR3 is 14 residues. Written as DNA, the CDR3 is TGTGCCAGCGCTTTAGGGTCAGTGAGGTACGAGCAGTACTTC. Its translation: CASALGSVRYEQYF.

The CDR3 nucleotides are TGTGCCAGCAGTTACACGTGGGAACCGACCGGGGAGCTGTTTTTT. This translates into CASSYTWEPTGELFF. V usage is TRBV6-5 and J usage is TRBJ2-2, with D unclear. With 2 bases removed from V and 5 bases from J, the gap between germline ends came to 12 bases. Germline V gene data show CDR1 as MNHEY and CDR2 as SVGAGI. The CDR3 runs 15 residues.

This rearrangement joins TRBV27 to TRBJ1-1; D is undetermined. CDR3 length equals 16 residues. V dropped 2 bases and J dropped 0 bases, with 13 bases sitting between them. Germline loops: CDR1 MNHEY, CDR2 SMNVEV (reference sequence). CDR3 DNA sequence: TGTGCCAGCAGTTTAGCCACCGGGAAGATGAACACTGAAGCTTTCTTT. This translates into CASSLATGKMNTEAFF.

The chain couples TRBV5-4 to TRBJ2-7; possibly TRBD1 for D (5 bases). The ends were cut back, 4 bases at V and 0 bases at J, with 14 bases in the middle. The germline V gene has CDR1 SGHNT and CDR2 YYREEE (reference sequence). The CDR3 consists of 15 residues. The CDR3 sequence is CASSARQKSSYEQYF. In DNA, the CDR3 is TGTGCCAGCAGCGCTCGACAGAAGAGCTCCTACGAGCAGTACTTC. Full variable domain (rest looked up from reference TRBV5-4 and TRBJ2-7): ETGVTQSPTHLIKTRGQQVTLRCSSQSGHNTVSWYQQALGQGPQFIFQYYREEENGRGNFPPRFSGLQFPNYSSELNVNALELDDSALYLCASSARQKSSYEQYFGPGTRLTVT.

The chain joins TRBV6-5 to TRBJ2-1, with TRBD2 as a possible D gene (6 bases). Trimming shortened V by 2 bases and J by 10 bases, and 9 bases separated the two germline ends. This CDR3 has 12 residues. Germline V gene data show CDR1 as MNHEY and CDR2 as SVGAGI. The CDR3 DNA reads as TGTGCCAGCAGTTACGGACTATCCGAGCAGTTCTTC. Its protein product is CASSYGLSEQFF.

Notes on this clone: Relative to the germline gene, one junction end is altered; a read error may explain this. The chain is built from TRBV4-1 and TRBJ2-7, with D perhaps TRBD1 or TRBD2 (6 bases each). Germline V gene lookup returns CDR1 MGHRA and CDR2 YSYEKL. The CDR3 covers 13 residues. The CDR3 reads CASSPEGGYEQYF. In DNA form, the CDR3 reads TGTGCCAGCAGCCCCGAGGGGGGCTACGAGCAGTACTTC.

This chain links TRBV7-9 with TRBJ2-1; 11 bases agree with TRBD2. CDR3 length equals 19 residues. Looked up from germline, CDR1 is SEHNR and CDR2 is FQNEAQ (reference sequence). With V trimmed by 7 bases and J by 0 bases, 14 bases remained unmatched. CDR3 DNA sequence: TGTGCCAGCACCTCAAGTACTAGCGGGGGCGAGAGCTCCTACAATGAGCAGTTCTTC. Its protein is CASTSSTSGGESSYNEQFF.

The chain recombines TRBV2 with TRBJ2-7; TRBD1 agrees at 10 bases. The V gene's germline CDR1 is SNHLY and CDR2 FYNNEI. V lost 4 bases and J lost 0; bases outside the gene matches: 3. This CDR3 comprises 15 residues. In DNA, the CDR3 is TGTGCCAGCAGTGCAGGACAGGGGGTCTCCTACGAGCAGTACTTC. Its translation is CASSAGQGVSYEQYF.

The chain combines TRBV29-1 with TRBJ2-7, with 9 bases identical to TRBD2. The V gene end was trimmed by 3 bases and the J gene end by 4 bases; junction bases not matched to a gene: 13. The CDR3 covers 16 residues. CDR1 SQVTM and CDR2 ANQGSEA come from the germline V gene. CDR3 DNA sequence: TGCAGCGTTGAGGATTGGCTAGCGGGGTCCTCTTACGAGCAGTACTTC. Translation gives CSVEDWLAGSSYEQYF.

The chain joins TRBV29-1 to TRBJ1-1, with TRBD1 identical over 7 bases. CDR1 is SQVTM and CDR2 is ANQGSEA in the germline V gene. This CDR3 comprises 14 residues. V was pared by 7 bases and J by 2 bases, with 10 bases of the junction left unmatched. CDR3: CSGTTGTDNTEAFF. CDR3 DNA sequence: TGCAGCGGGACGACCGGGACAGACAACACTGAAGCTTTCTTT.

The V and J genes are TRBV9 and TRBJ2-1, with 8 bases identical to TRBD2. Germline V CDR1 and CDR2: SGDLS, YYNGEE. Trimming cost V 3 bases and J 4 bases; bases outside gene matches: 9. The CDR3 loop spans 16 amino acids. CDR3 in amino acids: CASSAPRSGAYNEQFF. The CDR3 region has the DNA TGTGCCAGCAGCGCCCCACGTAGCGGGGCTTACAATGAGCAGTTCTTC.

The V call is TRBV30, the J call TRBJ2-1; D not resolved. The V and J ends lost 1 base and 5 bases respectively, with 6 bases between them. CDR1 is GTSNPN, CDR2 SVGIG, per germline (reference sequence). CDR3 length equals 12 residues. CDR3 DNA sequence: TGTGCCTGGAGTGAAATGGACAATGAGCAGTTCTTC. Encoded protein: CAWSEMDNEQFF.

The CDR3 is CASSQVNQGEGYGYTF. The DNA of the CDR3 is TGCGCCAGCAGCCAAGTGAATCAGGGGGAGGGCTATGGCTACACCTTC. The chain links TRBV4-1 to TRBJ1-2; 7 nucleotides match TRBD1. J lost 4 bases, V lost 1 base, and 9 bases had no gene match. The CDR3 runs 16 residues. Germline V gene data show CDR1 as MGHRA and CDR2 as YSYEKL.

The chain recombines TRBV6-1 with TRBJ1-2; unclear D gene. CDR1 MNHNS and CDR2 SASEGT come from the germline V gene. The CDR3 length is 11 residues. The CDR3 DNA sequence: TGTGTGGCCAGGTACCCCTATGGCTACACCTTC. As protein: CVARYPYGYTF.

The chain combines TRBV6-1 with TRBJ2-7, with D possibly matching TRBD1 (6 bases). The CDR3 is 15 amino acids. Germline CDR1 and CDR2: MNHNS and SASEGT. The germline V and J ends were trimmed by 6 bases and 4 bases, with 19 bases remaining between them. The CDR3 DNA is TGTGCCAGCAGCGGGGCACAGGGTCGGGAATACGAGCAGTACTTC. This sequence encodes CASSGAQGREYEQYF.

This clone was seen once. The chain's CDR3 is CASSLWGANQYEQYF. Written as DNA, the CDR3 is TGTGCCAGCAGCTTATGGGGCGCGAATCAGTACGAGCAGTACTTC. The gene calls are TRBV11-2 and TRBJ2-5; perhaps TRBD1 as D (5 bases). The DNA end lines up better with TRBJ2-7; the J call may be wrong. The germline V gene has CDR1 SGHAT and CDR2 FQNNGV. CDR3 size: 15 residues.

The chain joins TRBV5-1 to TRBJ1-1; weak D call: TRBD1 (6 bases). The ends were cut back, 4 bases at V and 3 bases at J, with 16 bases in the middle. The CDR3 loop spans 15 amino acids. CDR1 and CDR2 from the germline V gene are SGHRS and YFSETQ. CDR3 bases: TGCGCCAGCAGCCGCAAACAGGGTTTGGACACTGAAGCTTTCTTT. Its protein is CASSRKQGLDTEAFF.

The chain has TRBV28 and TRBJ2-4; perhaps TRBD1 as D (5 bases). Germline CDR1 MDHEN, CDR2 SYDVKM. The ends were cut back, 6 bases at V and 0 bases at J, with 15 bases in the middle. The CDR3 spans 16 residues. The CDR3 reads CASRKGVSPAKNIQYF. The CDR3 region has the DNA TGTGCCAGCAGGAAAGGGGTCTCCCCAGCCAAAAACATTCAGTACTTC.

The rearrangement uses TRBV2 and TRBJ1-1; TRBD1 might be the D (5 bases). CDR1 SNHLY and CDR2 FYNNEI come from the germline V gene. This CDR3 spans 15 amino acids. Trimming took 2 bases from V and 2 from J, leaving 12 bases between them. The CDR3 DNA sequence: TGTGCCAGCAGTGAATGGGGGGGACCTAACACTGAAGCTTTCTTT. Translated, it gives CASSEWGGPNTEAFF. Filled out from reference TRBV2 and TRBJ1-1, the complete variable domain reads EPEVTQTPSHQVTQMGQEVILRCVPISNHLYFYWYRQILGQKVEFLVSFYNNEISEKSEIFDDQFSVERPDGSNFTLKIRSTKLEDSAMYFCASSEWGGPNTEAFFGQGTRLTVV.

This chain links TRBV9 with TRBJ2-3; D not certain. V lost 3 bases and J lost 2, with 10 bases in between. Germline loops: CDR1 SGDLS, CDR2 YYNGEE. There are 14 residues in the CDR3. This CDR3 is CASSASDSTDTQYF. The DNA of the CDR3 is TGTGCCAGCAGCGCCTCCGACTCCACAGATACGCAGTATTTT.